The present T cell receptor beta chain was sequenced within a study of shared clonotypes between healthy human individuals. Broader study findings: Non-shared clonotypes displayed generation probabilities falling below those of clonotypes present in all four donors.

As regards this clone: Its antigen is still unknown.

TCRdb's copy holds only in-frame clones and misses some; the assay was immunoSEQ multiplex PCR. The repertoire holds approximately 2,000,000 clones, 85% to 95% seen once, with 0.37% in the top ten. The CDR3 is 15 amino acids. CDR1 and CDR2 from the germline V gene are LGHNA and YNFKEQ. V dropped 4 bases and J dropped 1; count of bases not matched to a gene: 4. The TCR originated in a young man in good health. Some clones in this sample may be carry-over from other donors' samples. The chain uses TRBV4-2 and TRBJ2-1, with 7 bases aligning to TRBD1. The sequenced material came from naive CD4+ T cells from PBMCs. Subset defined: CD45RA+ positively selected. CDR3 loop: CASSRLRGSYNEQFF. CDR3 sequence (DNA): TGTGCCAGCAGCCGGCTCAGGGGGTCCTACAATGAGCAGTTCTTC.